This T cell receptor (beta chain) was observed in a study of T cell responses to AZD1222 COVID-19 vaccine. For the study at large: Second-dose groups at about 4 or about 12 weeks were pooled.

Findings and caveats of the study: Possibly, clonal diversity was underestimated; donors were largely white British and included more females. Compared with day 0, the breadth and depth of the Spike-specific TCR repertoire rose significantly after two doses of AZD1222. The study reported that nearly half of spike-specific TCRs target unmutated variant regions.

The V gene end was trimmed by 4 bases and the J gene end by 6 bases; junction bases not matched to a gene: 13. CDR3 length: 18 amino acids. Germline-derived CDR1 and CDR2 are SGHDN and FVKESK. In the case of this clone: As yet, its antigen is unknown.

The method was immunoSEQ multiplex PCR; TCRdb's version includes in-frame clones alone and lacks a portion of them. The sample has 78,000 or so clones, roughly 88% seen once. The receptor's source is an adult in good health. The input for sequencing was peripheral blood, taken on day 0 of AZD1222 vaccination. This chain links TRBV14 with TRBJ2-1; 12 bases align to TRBD2. As DNA, the CDR3 is TGTGCCAGCAGCCCCGCTCTAGCGGGAGGGAGTAAGGGCAATGAGCAGTTCTTC. As protein: CASSPALAGGSKGNEQFF.